Following are 9 T cell receptor beta chains from one sample sequenced in a study of cytomegalovirus exposure and HLA in healthy donors. PCR was performed using 60 Vbeta and 13 Jbeta primers. Method: immunoSEQ multiplex PCR; TCRdb's copy keeps in-frame clones and lacks some. The sample has more than 85,000 clones; 60% to 80% are singletons. Input material: PBMCs. The origin of the receptors is a male donor in good health and CMV-seropositive.

A remark on this clone: Relative to the germline gene, one junction end is altered; a read error may explain this. This sequence joins TRBV7-9 and TRBJ2-1; 12 positions match TRBD2. The CDR3 has 15 residues. The germline gives CDR1 SEHNR, CDR2 FQNEAQ (reference sequence). The CDR3 here is CSSSSTSGSVNEQFF. Here the CDR3 DNA reads TGTTCCAGCAGCTCGACTAGCGGGAGTGTGAATGAGCAGTTCTTC. The complete variable domain, with remaining parts taken from reference TRBV7-9 and TRBJ2-1, reads DTGVSQNPRHKITKRGQNVTFRCDPISEHNRLYWYRQTLGQGPEFLTYFQNEAQLEKSRLLSDRFSAERPKGSFSTLEIQRTEQGDSAMYLCSSSSTSGSVNEQFFGPGTRLTVL.

This rearrangement joins TRBV15 to TRBJ2-1, with TRBD2 as a possible D gene (5 bases). From germline, CDR1 is LNHNV and CDR2 YYDKDF (reference sequence). The CDR3 totals 14 residues. V lost 3 bases and J lost 5, with 11 bases in between. CDR3 loop: CATSRRRGNNEQFF. The CDR3 region has the DNA TGTGCCACCAGCAGGAGGCGAGGGAACAATGAGCAGTTCTTC.

This chain uses TRBV7-3 with TRBJ2-2; 12 nucleotides agree with TRBD1. The junction had 15 bases not matched to a gene; V was cut back by 7 bases and J by 6 bases. CDR1 and CDR2 (germline): SGHTA, FQGTGA. There are 18 residues in the CDR3. The CDR3 coding sequence is TGTGCCAGCAACCCCAGGGGACAGGGGGCGAGGGAGGCCGGGGAGCTGTTTTTT. This gives the protein CASNPRGQGAREAGELFF.

This clone has a handful of counts. In nucleotides, the CDR3 is TGTGCCAGCAGCTACCCTCAGACTAGCTACAATGAGCAGTTCTTC. Its translation is CASSYPQTSYNEQFF. The chain employs TRBV7-9 and TRBJ2-1; maybe TRBD2 (6 bases). Germline CDR1 reads SEHNR; CDR2 reads FQNEAQ (reference sequence). With 4 bases removed from V and 3 bases from J, the gap between germline ends came to 13 bases. This CDR3 is built from 15 residues.

This chain connects TRBV6-4 to TRBJ2-1, with 9 bases aligning to TRBD1. Germline V gives CDR1 MRHNA, CDR2 SNTAGT. CDR3 size: 20 residues. The V and J ends lost 4 bases and 5 bases, in that order; junction bases with no gene match: 21. The DNA of the CDR3 is TGTGCCAGCAGTGCCCGGAAGGGCGGGACAGGGAGATTGGCCAACAATGAGCAGTTCTTC. This gives the protein CASSARKGGTGRLANNEQFF.

The V gene is TRBV27, the J gene TRBJ2-3; 9 bases fit TRBD1. This CDR3 has 15 amino acids. V trimming: 6 bases; J trimming: 6 bases; junction bases outside the gene matches: 10. CDR1 is MNHEY and CDR2 is SMNVEV in the germline V gene (reference sequence). In nucleotides, the CDR3 is TGTGCCAGCAGGTCTACAGGGGGCGCCGGGGATACGCAGTATTTT. Translation: CASRSTGGAGDTQYF.

The J gene is TRBJ2-1, the V gene TRBV5-1, with unresolved D. Germline loops: CDR1 SGHRS, CDR2 YFSETQ. The germline V and J ends were trimmed by 0 bases and 4 bases, with 14 bases remaining between them. The CDR3 contains 16 residues. CDR3 sequence (DNA): TGCGCCAGCAGCTTGGTGTCCAGCGACCTATACAATGAGCAGTTCTTC. Translated, it gives CASSLVSSDLYNEQFF.

The chain is built from TRBV28 and TRBJ1-2; TRBD1 is a possible D gene (5 bases). Deletions cut 5 bases from V and 3 bases from J, with 16 bases between. Germline V gene data show CDR1 as MDHEN and CDR2 as SYDVKM. CDR3 length equals 15 residues. DNA of the CDR3: TGTGCCAGCAGTCAGCCTGGGGCGAACTACTATGGCTACACCTTC. It yields the protein CASSQPGANYYGYTF.

The V and J genes are TRBV2 and TRBJ2-5; tentative D call: TRBD1 (6 bases). The CDR3 contains 14 residues. Between the trimmed V and J ends, which lost 8 bases and 1 base, there was a span of 14 bases. Germline V CDR1 and CDR2: SNHLY, FYNNEI. The CDR3 sequence: CASGGRTAQETQYF. CDR3 in DNA: TGTGCCAGCGGGGGACGGACAGCCCAAGAGACCCAGTACTTC.